The rows below give T cell receptor beta chains drawn from one sample of a study of OX40 agonist ivuxolimab in advanced cancers. Profiled with immunoSEQ multiplex PCR; TCRdb holds only in-frame clones, not every one. Of around 53,000 clones in the sample, less than 90% were seen once. The sample consisted of CD4+ or CD8+ T cells sorted from blood, taken in a trial of the OX40 agonist ivuxolimab. Receptors were obtained from an adult with an advanced solid tumor such as melanoma, head and neck, liver or kidney cancer. The CDR3 runs from the conserved cysteine through the conserved F or W. D genes are given only for firm matches. Rows may omit the clone size; those that give it use once, few, many or a size class.

J,V,size,length,D,DNA,CDR3
TRBJ1-1,TRBV2,.,13,.,TGTGCCAGCAGTGAAGGATCCAGGTTAAAAGCTTTCTTT,CASSEGSRLKAFF
TRBJ1-6,TRBV6-1,.,14,TRBD1,TGTGCCAGTACTAGACAGGGGGCGAATTCACCCCTCCACTTT,CASTRQGANSPLHF
TRBJ2-1,TRBV29-1,.,16,TRBD1,TGCAGCGTTGTTTCAGGGGGCGGTTCCTCTCTGGGTGAGCAGTTCTTC,CSVVSGGGSSLGEQFF
TRBJ2-2,TRBV27,.,16,.,TGTGCCAACGCGACCAATACAGGGTGTGACCCCGGGGAGCTGTTTTTT,CANATNTGCDPGELFF
TRBJ1-1,TRBV7-9,.,14,.,TGTGCCAGCAGCTTAGGGGAAGTGAACACTGAAGCTTTCTTT,CASSLGEVNTEAFF
TRBJ1-5,TRBV10-1,.,15,.,TGCGCCAGCAGTGAGTCGATAGGGGACAATCAGCCCCAGCATTTT,CASSESIGDNQPQHF
TRBJ2-2,TRBV10-1,once,14,.,TGCGCCAGCGCCGGGCCCGGAGGCGCCGGGGAGCTGTTTTTT,CASAGPGGAGELFF
TRBJ1-5,TRBV7-3,.,15,.,TGTGCCAGCAGCGCGTGGACCGGGGGAGATCAGCCCCAGCATTTT,CASSAWTGGDQPQHF
TRBJ2-1,TRBV11-2,.,16,.,TGTGCCAGCAGCTTCGGGGAAGGGTCTGCCTACAATGAGCAGTTCTTC,CASSFGEGSAYNEQFF
TRBJ2-2,TRBV6-5,.,14,.,TGTGCCAGCAGTTACACGGTGTACACCGGGGAGCTGTTTTTT,CASSYTVYTGELFF
TRBJ1-5,TRBV18,.,17,.,TGTGCCAGCTCACCGACAGCAAATTACAATAGCAATCAGCCCCAGCATTTT,CASSPTANYNSNQPQHF
TRBJ1-1,TRBV28,.,13,.,TGTGCCAGCAGTCCCCGGACTCATTGGGTAGCTTTCTTT,CASSPRTHWVAFF
TRBJ2-1,TRBV4-2,once,17,TRBD2,TGTGCCAGCAGCCAAGGGACTAGCGGGGGGGCCCAGTATGAGCAGTTCTTC,CASSQGTSGGAQYEQFF
TRBJ1-1,TRBV10-3,.,12,.,TGTGCCATCAGTGAGTGGGGGATTGAAGCTTTCTTT,CAISEWGIEAFF
TRBJ2-2,TRBV19,.,16,TRBD2,TGTGCCAGTATCAGTCGGGGGGTTGGGGCCACCGGGGAGCTGTTTTTT,CASISRGVGATGELFF
TRBJ1-5,TRBV6-6,few,16,.,TGTGCCAGCACCTACCACGGGCGGAATAGCAATCAGCCCCAGCATTTT,CASTYHGRNSNQPQHF
TRBJ2-3,TRBV5-1,.,14,.,TGCGCCAGCAGCTTAGGGGGGAGCTACGATACGCAGTATTTT,CASSLGGSYDTQYF
TRBJ2-1,TRBV6-6,.,16,TRBD2,TGTGCCAGCAGTTTCCCTCGGGGGGGCCAATACAATGAGCAGTTCTTC,CASSFPRGGQYNEQFF
TRBJ1-2,TRBV5-6,.,16,.,TGTGCCAGCAGCTTGGTTGTGAGTAGGGAAAGCTATGGCTACACCTTC,CASSLVVSRESYGYTF
TRBJ1-5,TRBV30,.,14,.,TGTGCCTGGAGTCGGGACATGGGGGGTCAGCCCCAGCATTTT,CAWSRDMGGQPQHF
TRBJ1-2,TRBV29-1,.,13,TRBD1,TGCAGCGCCACGGGACAGGGGGACTATGGCTACACCTTC,CSATGQGDYGYTF
TRBJ1-6,TRBV27,medium-sized,15,TRBD1,TGTGCCAGCAGTCAAGACAGGGGGAATAATTCACCCCTCCACTTT,CASSQDRGNNSPLHF
TRBJ2-5,TRBV5-6,.,16,.,TGTGCCAGCAGCTTGACCGGGACAAGTTACCAAGAGACCCAGTACTTC,CASSLTGTSYQETQYF
TRBJ2-7,TRBV27,.,15,TRBD1,TGTGCCAGCAGTGCCGGACAGGGCTTTTTCTACGAGCAGTACTTC,CASSAGQGFFYEQYF
TRBJ2-3,TRBV5-1,.,17,.,TGCGCCAGCAGCTATCAGACAGACCCCCTTTCTGGAGATACGCAGTATTTT,CASSYQTDPLSGDTQYF
TRBJ1-2,TRBV19,.,16,.,TGTGCCAGTAGTATAGAAGGCGGCAGGGAAAACTATGGCTACACCTTC,CASSIEGGRENYGYTF
TRBJ2-7,TRBV5-1,once,13,.,TGCGCCAGCAGCTTGGCGCAGGGCTACGAGCAGTACTTC,CASSLAQGYEQYF
TRBJ1-4,TRBV19,.,14,.,TGTGCCAGTAGTCCACAGGGTCAGAGTGAAAAACTGTTTTTT,CASSPQGQSEKLFF
TRBJ2-1,TRBV4-1,once,15,TRBD2,TGCGCCAGCAGCCCCCCCAGCGGGGGGGCCGAGGAGCAGTTCTTC,CASSPPSGGAEEQFF
TRBJ1-2,TRBV19,large,15,TRBD1,TGTGCCAGTACCGTTGGACAGGGGGCAGGCTATGGCTACACCTTC,CASTVGQGAGYGYTF
TRBJ1-1,TRBV7-3,.,14,.,TGTGCCAGCAGCTTAGTACCAGCAAACACTGAAGCTTTCTTT,CASSLVPANTEAFF
TRBJ2-1,TRBV30,few,14,.,TGTGCCTGGCGCGAGGGTTTGGCAATGGGTGAGCAGTTCTTC,CAWREGLAMGEQFF
TRBJ2-5,TRBV7-3,.,17,TRBD2,TGTGCCAGCAGCTTATTCTCGGGTAGCGGGGGCCAGAAGACCCAGTACTTC,CASSLFSGSGGQKTQYF